This T cell receptor beta chain was captured by sequencing in a study of control samples from healthy donors and cancer patients. The method was immunoSEQ multiplex PCR; TCRdb's version includes in-frame clones alone and lacks a portion of them. The sample consists of approximately 97,000 clones, roughly 92% of them appearing once. This sequence originates from a human donor in good health. The donor label of this sample is uncertain. Sample: blood.

The CDR3 DNA sequence: TGTGCCAGCAGCCAAATCTACGAGCAGTACTTC. This codes for CASSQIYEQYF. This sequence joins TRBV3-1 (or the pseudogene TRBV3-2) and TRBJ2-7, with no clear D. CDR1 is LGHDT, CDR2 YNNKEL, per germline (reference sequence). With 2 bases removed from V and 3 bases from J, the gap between germline ends came to 2 bases. The CDR3 contains 11 residues.